The source of this T cell receptor beta chain is a study of blood T cells in healthy people across ages. Primers used in a second PCR of roughly 7 to 12 cycles were a sample-barcoded 5' primer and a J-beta primer mix. TCRdb independently ran MiXCR on the 5' RACE reads; one entry per CDR3 protein. The data hold 780,000 or so distinct CDR3 sequences, with around 25% observed a single time. The CDR3 spans 14 residues. Trimming at V came to 6 bases and at J to 9 bases, leaving 6 bases not matched to a gene. Germline CDR1 and CDR2: SGHTA and FQGNSA. The sample was also reused in another study, on T cells of mothers and their children.

The sequence was obtained from a boy aged 10-17 years in good health. Sequenced material: blood. The chain carries TRBV7-2 and TRBJ1-6; 9 bases match TRBD1. The CDR3 here is CASRLPGQGSPLHF. The CDR3 DNA reads TGTGCCAGCAGGCTCCCGGGACAGGGTTCACCCCTCCACTTT.